The rows below give T cell receptor beta chains drawn from one sample of a study of cytomegalovirus exposure and HLA in healthy donors. Produced via immunoSEQ multiplex PCR; TCRdb's table is partial and in-frame only. The sample carries about 200,000 clones, 80% to 85% recorded once. The sample was PBMCs. The source is a boy aged 2-15 years in good health and CMV-seronegative. The CDR3 runs from the conserved cysteine through the conserved F or W. Each record gives: J gene, V gene, D gene, clone size, CDR3 DNA, CDR3 protein. The D gene is left open where the match is weak. Rows may omit the clone size; those that give it use once, few, many or a size class.

TRBJ2-7 | TRBV11-2 | TRBD1 | - | TGTGCCAGCAGCCCCCGGACAGGTCCTGAGTTTAAGCAGTACTTC | CASSPRTGPEFKQYF
TRBJ2-3 | TRBV28 | - | - | TGTGCCAGCGGCTGGGACTCCCTCACAGATACGCAGTATTTT | CASGWDSLTDTQYF
TRBJ2-5 | TRBV5-4 | - | once | TGTGCCAGCAGCCGAGGGCCAGAGACCCAGTACTTC | CASSRGPETQYF
TRBJ1-2 | TRBV7-3 | TRBD1 | - | TGTGCCAGCAGCTTACCCGGACAGGGAGGGGATGGCTACACCTTC | CASSLPGQGGDGYTF
TRBJ2-1 | TRBV7-2 | TRBD2 | - | TGTGCCAGCAGCTTTCTAAGACTAGCGACCAATGAGCAGTTCTTC | CASSFLRLATNEQFF
TRBJ2-7 | TRBV4-1 | - | - | TGCGCCAGCAGCCAAGGTCAGGTTGCCTACGAGCAGTACTTC | CASSQGQVAYEQYF
TRBJ2-7 | TRBV15 | - | - | TGTGCCACCAGCACTCAGGACGAGCAGTACTTC | CATSTQDEQYF
TRBJ2-4 | TRBV4-2 | TRBD2 | once | TGTGCCAGCAGCCAAGATCCCCCTACTAGCGGGAGGGGGGACATTCAGTACTTC | CASSQDPPTSGRGDIQYF
TRBJ2-2 | TRBV9 | - | - | TGTGCCAGCAGCGAGTCTAGGGGGGGAGAGAACACCGGGGAGCTGTTTTTT | CASSESRGGENTGELFF
TRBJ2-7 | TRBV6-1 | - | - | TGTGCCAGCAGTGCAGAAATATCCTACGAGCAGTACTTC | CASSAEISYEQYF
TRBJ1-1 | TRBV5-1 | - | few | TGCGCCAGCAGCTTAATGGCATACACTGAAGCTTTCTTT | CASSLMAYTEAFF
TRBJ2-1 | TRBV5-1 | TRBD2 | - | TGCGCCAGCAGCCCCGGACTAGCGGGAGGGTATGAGCAGTTCTTC | CASSPGLAGGYEQFF
TRBJ1-5 | TRBV6-5 | - | - | TGTGCCAGCAGTGGAACAGGGTCGGGAAATCAGCCCCAGCATTTT | CASSGTGSGNQPQHF
TRBJ1-2 | TRBV30 | TRBD1 | - | TGTGCCTTAGAGACAGGGGGCGACTATGGCTACACCTTC | CALETGGDYGYTF
TRBJ2-5 | TRBV9 | - | - | TGTGCCAGCAGCCCCTTGAGGGTCCCAGAGACCCAGTACTTC | CASSPLRVPETQYF
TRBJ1-2 | TRBV15 | TRBD1 | once | TGTGCCACCAGCCCCAACAGGGGTTTCAACTATGGCTACACCTTC | CATSPNRGFNYGYTF
TRBJ2-5 | TRBV7-9 | - | - | TGTGCCAGCAGCTTAGTCAGACAGCCAAACCCAGGGACCCAGTACTTC | CASSLVRQPNPGTQYF
TRBJ2-7 | TRBV5-1 | - | - | TGCGCCAGCAGCTTGGGGCGTGGAGCGGGCTCTGGGTACGAGCAGTACTTC | CASSLGRGAGSGYEQYF
TRBJ2-3 | TRBV29-1 | TRBD2 | - | TGCAGCTCCAGACCCGGGGAGGGAGATACGCAGTATTTT | CSSRPGEGDTQYF
TRBJ2-7 | TRBV5-1 | TRBD2 | few | TGCGCCAGCAGCGGGGGACTAGCGGGAGGGTACGAGCAGTACTTC | CASSGGLAGGYEQYF
TRBJ2-2 | TRBV11-3 | - | - | TGTGCCAGCAGCTCCGGGAACGGGGAGCTGTTTTTT | CASSSGNGELFF
TRBJ1-2 | TRBV5-6 | - | - | TGTGCCAGCAGCTTTTATGGGCTCTTAATTAACTATGGCTACACCTTC | CASSFYGLLINYGYTF